The clone carrying this T cell receptor beta chain was seen once. The entry originates in a study of blood T cell repertoires in COVID-19. About the research overall: There were acute and convalescent COVID-19 samples, and they came from the United States, Italy and Spain. From T cells, B-cell-depleted T cells, or PBMCs came the material, which was cDNA or gDNA.

CDR1 is SNHLY and CDR2 is FYNNEI in the germline V gene. V shed 8 bases, J shed 5 bases, and the junction held 12 bases outside the gene matches. The CDR3 extends over 15 amino acids. Under the authors' procedure: It was from reference gene primer amplification that nucleated cell counts were estimated. Here immunoSEQ multiplex PCR was the method, and the copy in TCRdb shows in-frame clones only, minus some. That table supplies the V and J calls and clone size; D and trimming were determined from the DNA. The sample carries hundreds of thousands of clones, more than 80% recorded once. This clonotype was obtained from a woman between 25 and 40 years old with active or convalescent COVID-19. The chain joins TRBV2 to TRBJ1-1, with 9 bases matching TRBD1. Sequenced input: peripheral blood. CDR3 in DNA: TGTGCCAGCGGAACAGTGGGGACAGGGCTGACTGAAGCTTTCTTT. Protein: CASGTVGTGLTEAFF. Full variable domain (rest looked up from reference TRBV2 and TRBJ1-1): EPEVTQTPSHQVTQMGQEVILRCVPISNHLYFYWYRQILGQKVEFLVSFYNNEISEKSEIFDDQFSVERPDGSNFTLKIRSTKLEDSAMYFCASGTVGTGLTEAFFGQGTRLTVV.